This TCR beta chain stems from a study of neurological immune-mediated disorders. Study-level results: The greatest TCR clonal expansion appeared in HTLV-1-associated myelopathy and the smallest, falling below healthy controls, in multiple sclerosis.

This clonotype has ten or more counts. The antigen remains undetermined. In every sequencing run, more than 170 million TCR-beta sequences were generated from 15-18 subjects. A single record per CDR3 protein comes from TCRdb applying MiXCR to the 5' RACE reads. In the table there are approximately 40,000 distinct CDR3 sequences, about 14% of which are singletons. CDR3 length equals 18 residues. Trimming shortened V by 0 bases and J by 7 bases, and 25 bases separated the two germline ends. Germline CDR1 DFQATT, CDR2 SNEGSKA (reference sequence). The specimen was CD4+ T cells from blood. The receptor was derived from a woman aged 55-70 years with HTLV-1-associated myelopathy (HAM/TSP). The chain is built from TRBV20-1 and TRBJ1-5, with a weak D call TRBD1 (5 bases). This CDR3 reads CSARDPTPREGIGQPQHF. CDR3 DNA sequence: TGCAGTGCTAGAGATCCAACTCCTCGGGAGGGGATTGGGCAGCCCCAGCATTTT.